This TCR beta chain was observed in a study of patients and donors after allogeneic stem cell transplantation. TCRdb itself ran the RT-PCR reads through MiXCR, one entry per CDR3 protein. The table records around 200,000 distinct CDR3 sequences, around two fifths of them present only once. CDR3 length: 11 amino acids. CDR1 is DFQATT, CDR2 SNEGSKA, per germline (reference sequence). The V end lost 5 bases, the J end lost 2 bases, and 6 bases lay between the germline ends. This rearrangement joins TRBV20-1 to TRBJ1-1; D unresolved. The TCR originated in a human donor who was either an allogeneic HSCT recipient or a stem cell or donor lymphocyte infusion donor (not recorded which). It is not recorded whose cells these are; they may come from a transplant donor. Source material: blood, either unsorted or a sorted T cell fraction (not recorded which). The CDR3 spells CSAPLNTEAFF. The CDR3 DNA follows: TGCAGTGCTCCGTTAAACACTGAAGCTTTCTTT.